These T cell receptor beta chains were read from a single sample in a study of T cells in Graves' hyperthyroidism and ophthalmopathy. TCRdb passed the multiplex PCR reads through MiXCR, listing each CDR3 protein once. The sample yields 660,000 or so distinct CDR3 sequences, about 45% seen once. The sequencing sample was made of peripheral blood or thyroid tissue (not recorded which). These TCRs come from an adult man with Graves' disease, either hyperthyroidism or ophthalmopathy (not recorded which). Each CDR3 is given with its conserved first and last residue. The order of the fields is clone size, D gene, V gene, J gene, CDR3 DNA, CDR3 protein. A D gene is named only where the DNA matches it firmly. Clone size, where shown, is once, few, many, or a class for clones that have expanded.

many	-	TRBV5-1	TRBJ1-4	TGCGCCAGCAGCGGGGTAACTAATGAAAAACTGTTTTTT	CASSGVTNEKLFF
many	-	TRBV5-1	TRBJ1-4	TGCGCCAGCAGCTTGGAGGGGAGGAGTGAAAAACTGTTTTTT	CASSLEGRSEKLFF
-	TRBD1	TRBV2	TRBJ1-4	TGTGCCAGCAGCGCCGGACAGGGGGATGAAAAACTGTTTTTT	CASSAGQGDEKLFF
-	-	TRBV25-1	TRBJ1-4	TGTGCCAGCAGCCAAGACCGTACAACTAATGAAAAACTGTTTTTT	CASSQDRTTNEKLFF
-	-	TRBV7-3	TRBJ2-2	TGTGCCAGCAGCTTAACGGGGCCAGCGATCCACTTTAACACCGGGGAGCTGTTTTTT	CASSLTGPAIHFNTGELFF
-	-	TRBV19	TRBJ1-2	TGTGCCAGTAGTCCGAACGGGGCAGGGCTTAACTATGGCTACACCTTC	CASSPNGAGLNYGYTF
-	TRBD1	TRBV15	TRBJ1-5	TGTGCCACCAGCATCGGACAGGGGGATAATCAGCCCCAGCATTTT	CATSIGQGDNQPQHF
-	-	TRBV20-1	TRBJ2-6	TGCAGTGCTAGTGCCGCTGGGGCCAACGTCCTGACTTTC	CSASAAGANVLTF
many	-	TRBV7-9	TRBJ2-7	TGTGCCAGCAGCGCCCCAGGGCTCCACGAGCAGTACTTC	CASSAPGLHEQYF
-	-	TRBV24-1	TRBJ1-3	TGTGCCACCAGTGACCCCAAAGGCTCTGGAAACACCATATATTTT	CATSDPKGSGNTIYF
-	-	TRBV29-1	TRBJ2-7	TGCAGCGCCCTAGAGGGCGGGACGGCGTCCTACGAGCAGTACTTC	CSALEGGTASYEQYF
many	-	TRBV29-1	TRBJ1-3	TGCAGCGTTGGAGTGACAGTACCGATAAACACCATATATTTT	CSVGVTVPINTIYF
-	-	TRBV2	TRBJ1-2	TGTGCCAGCAGTGAAGGAGGGCTCGCCTATGGCTACACCTTC	CASSEGGLAYGYTF
-	-	TRBV2	TRBJ1-4	TGTGCCAGCATCGGGGTAACGGTTGGTGAAGAAAAACTGTTTTTT	CASIGVTVGEEKLFF
once	TRBD1	TRBV29-1	TRBJ2-7	TGCAGCGTTAGGGACAGGGGGCGGTACGAGCAGTACTTC	CSVRDRGRYEQYF
-	-	TRBV9	TRBJ1-2	TGTGCCAGCAGCGTCCGGGACTATGGCTACACCTTC	CASSVRDYGYTF
many	-	TRBV19	TRBJ1-2	TGTGCCAGCCTTCAGGGGAATGGCTACACCTTC	CASLQGNGYTF
many	-	TRBV9	TRBJ2-6	TGTGCCAGCAGCCGGCGAGGGGCTGGGGCCAACGTCCTGACTTTC	CASSRRGAGANVLTF
-	TRBD1	TRBV19	TRBJ2-7	TGTGCAACAGGGGCGATCTACGAGCAGTACTTC	CATGAIYEQYF
once	-	TRBV25-1	TRBJ1-4	TGTGCCAGCAGTGAAAGGACCGCCAGAATAAATGAAAAACTGTTTTTT	CASSERTARINEKLFF
-	-	TRBV7-9	TRBJ1-2	TGTGCCAGCAGCAATCGGGTGGGCTATGGCTACACCTTC	CASSNRVGYGYTF
-	-	TRBV15	TRBJ1-1	TGTGCCACCAGCAGGGGAGGACAGACGAACACTGAAGCTTTCTTT	CATSRGGQTNTEAFF
-	TRBD2	TRBV7-8	TRBJ2-7	TGTGCCAGCGTTGGGGGACTAACCTACGAGCAGTACTTC	CASVGGLTYEQYF
many	-	TRBV7-2	TRBJ2-5	TGTGCCAGCAGCTTATGGTGGGGGGGCACTGAGACCCAGTACTTC	CASSLWWGGTETQYF
-	TRBD1	TRBV25-1	TRBJ2-7	TGTGCCAGCAGTGCAAAGGGACAGGGGAGATTTGATTACGAGCAGTACTTC	CASSAKGQGRFDYEQYF
-	-	TRBV24-1	TRBJ2-2	TGTGCCAGCAGGCGGAGTTCCCCACCCGGGGAGCTGTTTTTT	CASRRSSPPGELFF
-	-	TRBV13	TRBJ1-1	TGTGCCAGCAGCTCGACCCCAGGGGACACTGAAGCTTTCTTT	CASSSTPGDTEAFF
-	-	TRBV14	TRBJ2-7	TGTGCCAGCAGCCAACGTACGGGGGAATCCTACGAGCAGTACTTC	CASSQRTGESYEQYF
many	-	TRBV13	TRBJ1-2	TGTGCCAGCAGCTTAGCCGCGACATATAACTATGGCTACACCTTC	CASSLAATYNYGYTF
few	-	TRBV7-9	TRBJ2-7	TGTGCCAGCAGCTTCCGGGACTACGAGCAGTACTTC	CASSFRDYEQYF
many	-	TRBV29-1	TRBJ1-1	TGCAGCGTTGAAGTAAGGGGTAGGGACACTGAAGCTTTCTTT	CSVEVRGRDTEAFF
-	-	TRBV25-1	TRBJ1-2	TGTGCCAGCAGTGAATTCGGGCGGGGAAATGGCTACACCTTC	CASSEFGRGNGYTF
-	TRBD1	TRBV15	TRBJ1-2	TGTGCCAGCAGCGTGGGACAGGGCTATGGCCACACCTTC	CASSVGQGYGHTF
-	TRBD1	TRBV11-2	TRBJ1-4	TGTGCCAGCAGCGCCGGGACAGGGGGATTCGGACTGTTTTTT	CASSAGTGGFGLFF
many	-	TRBV6-5	TRBJ1-5	TGTGCCAGCACCACCGGGTCTCAGCCCCAGCATTTT	CASTTGSQPQHF
many	-	TRBV6-6	TRBJ1-6	TGTGCCAGCAGTTACTACGGGACACGTAATTCACCCCTCCACTTT	CASSYYGTRNSPLHF
-	-	TRBV15	TRBJ2-7	TGTGCCACCAGCAGGGACCTCCTTCAGCGATCCTCTGCCTACGAGCAGTACTTC	CATSRDLLQRSSAYEQYF
-	-	TRBV2	TRBJ1-5	TGTGCCACCAGTGATCAGGACAGCAATCAGCCCCGGCATTTT	CATSDQDSNQPRHF
-	-	TRBV2	TRBJ1-5	TGTGCCAGCAGTTGGGGGAGGGTGGGCAATCAGCCCCAGCATTTT	CASSWGRVGNQPQHF
-	-	TRBV7-6	TRBJ2-5	TGTGCCAGCAGCTTAGACTCGGATACGCAGGACTTC	CASSLDSDTQDF
-	-	TRBV11-1	TRBJ1-2	TGTGCCAGCAGCCCAACTGACATCTATGGCTACACCTTC	CASSPTDIYGYTF
few	-	TRBV2	TRBJ1-6	TGTGCCAGCAGCTTCTACAGGGTGGGGAATTCACCCCTCCACTTT	CASSFYRVGNSPLHF
-	TRBD2	TRBV2	TRBJ2-7	TGTGCCAGCAGTGACCGACTAGCGCGCTACGAGCAGTACTTC	CASSDRLARYEQYF
-	TRBD1	TRBV2	TRBJ2-7	TGTGCCAGCAGTGACCCCGGGACAGGGCACGAGCAGTACTTC	CASSDPGTGHEQYF
few	-	TRBV2	TRBJ1-2	TGTGCCAGCAGTCAAGACGGAACTAACTATGGCTACACCTTC	CASSQDGTNYGYTF
few	-	TRBV12-3/TRBV12-4	TRBJ2-7	TGTGCCAGCTCACCAACAGACGGTTTCTACGAGCAGTACTTC	CASSPTDGFYEQYF
-	TRBD1	TRBV18	TRBJ2-7	TGTGCCAGCTCACCGAACCGGGACAGTCCCTACGAGCAGTACTTC	CASSPNRDSPYEQYF
-	-	TRBV24-1	TRBJ1-4	TGTGCCACCAGTGATGACAGGAGCAGCACTGAAAAACTGTTTTTT	CATSDDRSSTEKLFF
-	-	TRBV7-9	TRBJ1-1	TGTGCCAGTGCGTGGGCTTCGAACACTGAAGCTTTCTTT	CASAWASNTEAFF
-	-	TRBV11-2	TRBJ1-2	TGTGCCAGCAGCACGACCCTTGAACGAAACACCTTC	CASSTTLERNTF
-	-	TRBV5-1	TRBJ1-5	TGCGCCAGCAGCCTACAGGGTGGGGATCAGCCCCAGCATTTT	CASSLQGGDQPQHF
-	TRBD2	TRBV20-1	TRBJ2-5	TGCAGTGAGCCCGGGAGGCAGACCCAGTACTTC	CSEPGRQTQYF
once	TRBD1	TRBV27	TRBJ1-6	TGTGCCAGCAGTTTGGGCAGGGGGAAAGGCAGTGGTTCACCCCTCCACTTT	CASSLGRGKGSGSPLHF
-	TRBD1	TRBV19	TRBJ1-2	TGTGCCAGTAGGAGACAGGGTGTGAACTATGGCTACACCTTC	CASRRQGVNYGYTF
-	-	TRBV20-1	TRBJ2-2	TGCAGTGCTCGTACAGGGTTTGGGGGAGGCACCGGGGAGCTGTTTTTT	CSARTGFGGGTGELFF
many	-	TRBV5-1	TRBJ2-2	TGCGCCAGCAGCTTGGATGCAACCGGGGAGCTGTTTTTT	CASSLDATGELFF
few	TRBD2	TRBV20-1	TRBJ2-5	TGCAGTGCTAGAGACTTGACTAGCGGGAGTGAGACCCAGTACTTC	CSARDLTSGSETQYF
many	-	TRBV6-5	TRBJ1-6	TGTGCCAGCAGGCTGACAAGGCCCTACTCACCCCTCCACTTT	CASRLTRPYSPLHF
few	-	TRBV11-2	TRBJ2-7	TGTGCCAGCAGCCCACGTAGAAGCTCCTACGAGCAGTACTTC	CASSPRRSSYEQYF
once	TRBD1	TRBV2	TRBJ1-6	TGTGCCAGCACCGAAGGGCTGGGGACAGGGTCTACTTCACCCCTCCACTTT	CASTEGLGTGSTSPLHF